Sequencing of this T cell receptor beta chain was carried out in a study of blood T cells in healthy people across ages. Regarding the study as a whole: Since the PBMCs were unsorted, naive and antigen-experienced cells could not be conclusively compared. Roughly linearly, TCR beta diversity per million T cells fell as age increased.

With a J-beta primer mix and a sample-barcoded 5' primer, a second PCR ran roughly 6 to 11 cycles. TCRdb re-derived calls from the 5' RACE reads in MiXCR, one entry per CDR3 protein. The data hold 1,500,000 or so distinct CDR3 sequences, with roughly 43% observed a single time. The CDR3 totals 14 residues. Germline V gene lookup returns CDR1 SNHLY and CDR2 FYNNEI. Each of the donors had around 10 milliliters of peripheral blood drawn into EDTA-treated Vacutainer tubes. In regard to this clonotype: Its antigen is unidentified.

Material for sequencing was blood. J is TRBJ2-7 and V is TRBV2; D is unclear. The J call is in doubt because the DNA end fits TRBJ2-5 better. The receptor was derived from a woman aged 18 to 35 in good health. The CDR3 nucleotides read TGTGCCAGCAGCCCTTCCCGAGGTTATGAGACCCAGTACTTC. Encoded protein: CASSPSRGYETQYF.